This section outlines one T cell receptor (beta chain) sequence together with its context. This clonotype has a count of ten or more. What this receptor recognizes is not known. Qualities for individual bases were not recorded, and no much larger clone is one base off. The sample's time point label, in plain terms: pre-sensitization, week 0. The sample's treatment or condition label, in plain terms: therapeutic diphenylcyclopropenone sensitization with weekly scalp DPC. At every patch-test visit, the blood draw took place before the patch test was put on. To be eligible, patients had to be aged 18 to 70, diagnosed with alopecia and judged suitable for DPC therapy, while pregnant patients were excluded. Total RNA was extracted from unfractionated whole blood collected in Tempus Blood RNA tubes. The record originates from a study of human T cells and chemical hapten exposure (dated by TCRdb to the early 2020s). Notes on the research overall: For sensitization, 2% DPC in acetone was applied to a 2 cm by 2 cm area of upper inner arm skin. Throughout the approximately 23-week study period, patients were also given weekly therapeutic DPC doses on the scalp. Patch tests used Finn chambers with 0.01% DPC on the upper back, scored after 6 days by International Contact Dermatitis Research Group standards. Most of the patients in the cohort were female, and the cohort covered alopecia areata with under or over 50% scalp involvement, alopecia totalis and alopecia universalis. Libraries were pooled for sequencing, and per-sample TCR yields varied mainly because of small differences in library volumes within the pool. In alopecia patients, the study followed how the peripheral blood TCR repertoire changed in vivo over primary and secondary sensitization to diphenylcyclopropenone (DPC), a hapten. Blood was sampled from patients pre-sensitization (week 0) and at 2, 6 and about 24 weeks after DPC sensitization. Roughly 30 alopecia patients gave blood for TCR sequencing at one to four time points (pre-sensitization, 2, 6 and 24 weeks).

The library came from RACE. The instrument given in TCRdb is NextSeq 500. During library preparation, unique molecular identifiers were attached to individual cDNA molecules so that TCRs could be counted quantitatively and reproducibly. Each blood RNA sample was used to sequence both TCR alpha and TCR beta chains. The published analysis was carried out like this. A median of about 100,000 TCRs per sample was observed, with a range of about 20,000 to 750,000. V, J and CDR3 annotation of the TCR reads was performed with the Decombinator software suite. For PS versus PT1 abundance plots, all samples were subsampled to the same number of TCRs (28,000). Expanded TCRs were defined as absent before sensitization and observed at least eight times at the 2-week time point. Starting from the raw public reads, TCRdb applied fastp trimming at Q25, assembled clones with MiXCR and retained in-frame beta chains. Each entry is one CDR3 protein sequence, shown with its most common DNA and genes. The V and J calls and clone size are TCRdb's, not the authors'. The sample table contains 300,000 to 400,000 distinct CDR3 sequences; only one count was recorded for 4.5% to 6% of them. 2.6% of the sample rests with the top ten.

CDR1 and CDR2 (SEHNR, FQNEAQ) derive from the germline V gene (reference sequence). V is pruned by 3 bases and J by 0 bases, leaving 7 bases of the junction without a gene match. Spanning cysteine to phenylalanine, the CDR3 consists of 18 amino acids. Here the CDR3 DNA is all that survives: 54 bases in frame from base 1. Findings and caveats that apply to the study as a whole: All patients had alopecia, a presumed autoimmune disease, so their immune response might differ from that of healthy individuals. DPC sensitization did not change the number of TCRs with a frequency above 1 in 1000, and there was no evidence of changes in global repertoire structure. A positive correlation was found between the number of PT1 expanded TCRs and patch test score, with significance reached at thresholds 8, 16 and 32 but not 4. Repeated subsampling changed both the strength of the expansion versus patch-test correlation and the threshold at which the correlation became significant. Expanded TCRs formed significantly more large CDR3 similarity clusters than pre-sensitization or healthy control sets, consistent with antigen-driven responses.

The clonotype comes from a woman aged 50 to 60 with alopecia areata. Some clones in this sample may be carry-over from other donors' samples. The chain employs TRBV7-9 and TRBJ2-2, with 10 central nucleotides matching TRBD1. The specimen was whole blood, collected in connection with sensitization to the hapten diphenylcyclopropenone (DPC). The sequenced DNA: TGTGCCAGCAGCTTGGGACAGGGGTCCAAGGCGAACACCGGGGAGCTGTTTTTT. Its protein is CASSLGQGSKANTGELFF.